This passage covers 14 T cell receptor beta chains from one sample sequenced in a study of cytomegalovirus exposure and HLA in healthy donors. The study ran its PCR with 60 Vbeta and 13 Jbeta primers. The method was immunoSEQ multiplex PCR; TCRdb's version includes in-frame clones alone and lacks a portion of them. The table includes under 150,000 clones, more than 70% detected once. Sequences were obtained from PBMCs. The origin of the receptors is a male donor in good health and CMV-seronegative.

V usage is TRBV2 and J usage is TRBJ2-2; D possibly corresponds to TRBD1 (6 bases). CDR1 is SNHLY and CDR2 is FYNNEI in the germline V gene. The V and J ends lost 4 bases and 2 bases respectively, with 8 bases between them. The CDR3 consists of 14 residues. The CDR3 sequence: CASSGQANTGELFF. CDR3 bases: TGTGCCAGCAGTGGACAGGCAAACACCGGGGAGCTGTTTTTT.

The chain joins TRBV5-4 to TRBJ2-3; 12 bases align to TRBD2. CDR1 SGHNT and CDR2 YYREEE come from the germline V gene (reference sequence). With 0 bases clipped from V and 5 bases from J, the junction kept 7 bases outside the gene matches. The CDR3 consists of 17 residues. The CDR3 sequence is CASSLGLAGGQGDTQYF. CDR3 coding DNA: TGTGCCAGCAGCTTGGGGCTAGCGGGGGGGCAGGGAGATACGCAGTATTTT.

The chain has TRBV9 and TRBJ2-1, with D tentatively TRBD2 (5 bases). The germline CDR1 and CDR2 sequences are SGDLS and YYNGEE. V dropped 3 bases and J dropped 0 bases, with 10 bases sitting between them. The CDR3 consists of 15 residues. The CDR3, as DNA: TGTGCCAGCAGCGCCGACGGAGGCTCCTACAATGAGCAGTTCTTC. Protein: CASSADGGSYNEQFF. The full variable domain, with the rest looked up from reference TRBV9 and TRBJ2-1, is DSGVTQTPKHLITATGQRVTLRCSPRSGDLSVYWYQQSLDQGLQFLIQYYNGEERAKGNILERFSAQQFPDLHSELNLSSLELGDSALYFCASSADGGSYNEQFFGPGTRLTVL.

The chain carries TRBV5-1 and TRBJ2-7; D perhaps matches TRBD1 (6 bases). CDR1 is SGHRS, CDR2 YFSETQ, per germline. V lost 1 base, J lost 2 bases, and 10 bases lay in between. The CDR3 runs 14 residues. For the CDR3, the DNA is TGCGCCAGCAGCTTGACAGGGCCGACCTACGAGCAGTACTTC. Its translation is CASSLTGPTYEQYF.

V gene TRBV6-6 combines with J gene TRBJ1-1; D may be TRBD1 (6 bases). CDR1 is MNHNY, CDR2 SVGAGI, per germline (reference sequence). This CDR3 is built from 14 residues. Between the trimmed V and J ends, which lost 0 bases and 6 bases, there was a span of 11 bases. For the CDR3, the DNA is TGTGCCAGCAGTTACTCGATAGGGGGTGCTGAAGCTTTCTTT. Residues: CASSYSIGGAEAFF.

The chain recombines TRBV14 with TRBJ2-7, with a possible D match to TRBD1 (5 bases). Germline V gene data show CDR1 as SGHDN and CDR2 as FVKESK. The V end lost 4 bases, the J end lost 2 bases, and 9 bases lay between the germline ends. This CDR3 has 13 amino acids. This CDR3 is CASSLGRAYEQYF. CDR3 bases: TGTGCCAGCAGCCTTGGCAGGGCCTACGAGCAGTACTTC.

Concerning this clone itself: Other DNA sequences in this sample translate to the same CDR3. The chain is built from TRBV5-4 and TRBJ2-5; 9 nucleotides align to TRBD2. There are 15 residues in the CDR3. V trimming: 2 bases; J trimming: 2 bases; junction bases outside the gene matches: 4. Germline CDR1 reads SGHNT; CDR2 reads YYREEE (reference sequence). CDR3 nucleotide sequence: TGTGCCAGCAGCTTCCCAAGCGGGGGGCAAGAGACCCAGTACTTC. Amino acids: CASSFPSGGQETQYF.

This clone was counted once. The CDR3 reads CASSESREYTQYF. The DNA for the CDR3 is TGCGCCAGCAGTGAGTCGAGGGAATATACGCAGTATTTT. The chain carries TRBV10-2 and TRBJ2-3; D might be TRBD2 (5 bases). Trimming cost V 0 bases and J 7 bases, with 8 bases left between them. This CDR3 has 13 residues. Germline values: CDR1 WSHSY, CDR2 SAAADI.

V and J are TRBV5-1 and TRBJ1-2; D unclear. Looked up from germline, CDR1 is SGHRS and CDR2 is YFSETQ. This CDR3 comprises 13 residues. V lost 1 base, J lost 10 bases, and 14 bases lay in between. Here the CDR3 DNA reads TGCGCCAGCAGCTTGACGGCAGGTGGTGACTACACCTTC. Protein product: CASSLTAGGDYTF.

This chain joins TRBV7-9 and TRBJ2-5, with D possibly being TRBD2 (5 bases). The CDR3 totals 14 residues. V was trimmed by 4 bases and J by 5 bases, leaving 14 bases between them. Germline CDR1 is SEHNR and CDR2 is FQNEAQ (reference sequence). CDR3 residues: CASSSSFRGETQYF. Here the CDR3 DNA reads TGTGCCAGCAGCTCCTCGTTCCGAGGGGAGACCCAGTACTTC.

Only a few counts were recorded for this clone. This chain links TRBV9 with TRBJ1-2; maybe TRBD1 (6 bases). CDR1 is SGDLS, CDR2 YYNGEE, per germline. This CDR3 is 16 amino acids long. V was clipped by 3 bases and J by 4 bases, with 19 bases between them. CDR3 amino acids: CASSARQVESIYGYTF. The CDR3 DNA reads as TGTGCCAGCAGCGCCCGACAGGTGGAGAGCATCTATGGCTACACCTTC.

V and J are TRBV27 and TRBJ1-2; D possibly corresponds to TRBD1 (5 bases). Germline-derived CDR1 and CDR2 are MNHEY and SMNVEV (reference sequence). V lost 5 bases and J lost 7, with 14 bases in between. The CDR3 spans 13 residues. The CDR3 protein is CASSETVFGGYTF. As DNA, the CDR3 is TGTGCCAGCAGTGAGACAGTCTTTGGTGGCTACACCTTC.

V and J are TRBV7-8 and TRBJ2-7; D may be TRBD1 (6 bases). Trimming pared 4 bases from V and 6 bases from J, leaving 16 bases between. CDR1 is SGHVS, CDR2 FQNEAQ, per germline. The CDR3 sequence is 14 residues long. CDR3 region: CASSSEGTSLEQYF. Written as DNA, the CDR3 is TGTGCCAGCAGCTCCGAGGGGACATCCCTCGAGCAGTACTTC.

This sequence joins TRBV7-9 and TRBJ1-2, with 11 bases aligning to TRBD1. J was trimmed by 5 bases and V by 0 bases; bases with no gene match: 2. CDR1 is SEHNR and CDR2 is FQNEAQ in the germline V gene (reference sequence). CDR3 length: 15 amino acids. The CDR3 DNA follows: TGTGCCAGCAGCTTAGCGGGGACAGGGGGGTATGGCTACACCTTC. Translating gives CASSLAGTGGYGYTF.